This T cell receptor (beta chain) was recorded in a study of T-cell reconstitution after alpha-beta-depleted transplantation in children. It was with unique molecular identifiers that the TCRbeta library was prepared. TCRdb itself ran the PCR reads through MiXCR, one entry per CDR3 protein. The profile shows 190,000 or so distinct CDR3 sequences, more than 6.5% of them singletons. V shed 6 bases and J 2 bases; nucleotides not matched to a gene: 6. The V gene's germline CDR1 is SNHLY and CDR2 FYNNEI. The CDR3 loop spans 16 amino acids. This clonotype was recorded a few times. This clonotype was obtained from a human donor who donated a stem cell graft to a child with Wiskott-Aldrich syndrome. The rearrangement links TRBV2 to TRBJ2-3, with 12 bases aligning to TRBD2. Sequences were derived from PBMCs from the stem cell graft donor, sampled from the stem cell graft. As DNA, the CDR3 is TGTGCCAGCAGAAGACTAGCGGGGGCTAACACAGATACGCAGTATTTT. Translation gives CASRRLAGANTDTQYF. Complete variable domain (other parts from reference TRBV2 and TRBJ2-3): EPEVTQTPSHQVTQMGQEVILRCVPISNHLYFYWYRQILGQKVEFLVSFYNNEISEKSEIFDDQFSVERPDGSNFTLKIRSTKLEDSAMYFCASRRLAGANTDTQYFGPGTRLTVL.